This T cell receptor (beta chain) was found in a study of blood T cell repertoires in COVID-19. About the research overall: Samples taken during acute and convalescent COVID-19 were collected in the United States, Italy and Spain.

V lost 5 bases, J lost 4 bases, and 11 bases lay in between. This CDR3 is built from 13 residues. CDR1 is SGHVS and CDR2 is FNYEAQ in the germline V gene. Using immunoSEQ multiplex PCR, the repertoire was profiled, and TCRdb retains in-frame clones only, with some absent. The repertoire holds about 300,000 clones, with 86% as singletons. Self-reported history from a screening survey and questionnaire set each donor's cohort. Symptom resolution, clearance, or two negative PCRs marked donors in Cohort 3 as recovered. Source material: PBMCs or T cells enriched from blood (not recorded which). The V call is TRBV7-6, the J call TRBJ1-1; D remains unclear. This clonotype originated in a man under 40 who had recovered from COVID-19. The DNA of the CDR3 is TGTGCCAGCAGCACAGAGGGTGTCACTGAAGCTTTCTTT. Translated: CASSTEGVTEAFF. The full variable domain, its missing parts supplied by reference TRBV7-6 and TRBJ1-1, is GAGVSQSPRYKVTKRGQDVALRCDPISGHVSLYWYRQALGQGPEFLTYFNYEAQQDKSGLPNDRFSAERPEGSISTLTIQRTEQRDSAMYRCASSTEGVTEAFFGQGTRLTVV.